One sample yielded the 32 T cell receptor beta chains listed below, sequenced in a study of cytomegalovirus exposure and HLA in healthy donors. PCR employed 60 Vbeta and 13 Jbeta primers. The data were produced by immunoSEQ multiplex PCR, yet TCRdb's version contains in-frame clones alone and is incomplete. The data show roughly 150,000 clones, 65% to 70% seen once. Input material: PBMCs. The receptors come from a human donor in good health.

This chain connects TRBV28 to TRBJ1-1; 8 positions agree with TRBD1. The CDR3 consists of 13 residues. Trimming cost V 3 bases and J 3 bases; bases outside gene matches: 0. Germline V gives CDR1 MDHEN, CDR2 SYDVKM. The CDR3 spells CASSLDRDTEAFF. The CDR3 nucleotides are TGTGCCAGCAGTTTGGACAGGGACACTGAAGCTTTCTTT.

The chain employs TRBV12-5 and TRBJ2-5; D is unresolved. Trimming took 5 bases from V and 2 from J, leaving 15 bases between them. The CDR3 has 15 residues. Germline CDR1 is LGHNT and CDR2 is FRNRAP. CDR3 nucleotide sequence: TGTGCTAGTGGTCCCGACTCCGGGTCACAAGAGACCCAGTACTTC. Its protein is CASGPDSGSQETQYF.

This clone has a single count. The V and J genes are TRBV6-5 and TRBJ1-5, with D maybe TRBD1 (6 bases). CDR3 length: 13 amino acids. The V end was cut by 8 bases, the J end by 9 bases, with 17 bases between. Germline V lookup: CDR1 MNHEY, CDR2 SVGAGI. The CDR3 sequence is CASRGQPGVPQHF. The CDR3 DNA is TGTGCCAGCCGCGGACAGCCGGGCGTGCCCCAGCATTTT.

The chain recombines TRBV6-5 with TRBJ1-5; 7 positions match TRBD1. From germline, CDR1 is MNHEY and CDR2 SVGAGI. V dropped 5 bases and J dropped 5; count of bases not matched to a gene: 9. This CDR3 has 15 amino acids. The CDR3 region has the DNA TGTGCCAGCAGTACTCAGGGACAGTCGCATCAGCCCCAGCATTTT. It codes for CASSTQGQSHQPQHF.

The V gene is TRBV18, the J gene TRBJ1-1; TRBD1 matches at 8 bases. CDR3 length: 16 residues. The J segment lost 1 base and the V segment lost 0 bases, leaving 4 bases of the junction unmatched. Germline V gives CDR1 KGHSH, CDR2 LQKENI. The CDR3 region has the DNA TGTGCCAGCTCACCACCGGCAGGACAGGGGAACACTGAAGCTTTCTTT. Residues: CASSPPAGQGNTEAFF. Using reference TRBV18 and TRBJ1-1 for the parts outside the CDR3, the full variable domain is NAGVMQNPRHLVRRRGQEARLRCSPMKGHSHVYWYRQLPEEGLKFMVYLQKENIIDESGMPKERFSAEFPKEGPSILRIQQVVRGDSAAYFCASSPPAGQGNTEAFFGQGTRLTVV.

In its sample, this clone was seen a few times. The chain is built from TRBV2 and TRBJ2-3; TRBD2 matches 11 bases. CDR1 SNHLY and CDR2 FYNNEI come from the germline V gene. The CDR3 runs to 15 residues. After removal of 3 bases from V and 2 bases from J, the junction contained 1 base not matched to a gene. The CDR3 DNA reads TGTGCCAGCAGTGAGGGACTAGCGGCCACAGATACGCAGTATTTT. It codes for CASSEGLAATDTQYF.

This chain connects TRBV6-1 to TRBJ2-2; the match to TRBD1 covers 7 bases. CDR1 and CDR2 from the germline V gene are MNHNS and SASEGT. The CDR3 is made up of 16 amino acids. The V and J ends lost 2 bases and 2 bases, in that order; junction bases with no gene match: 5. Written as DNA, the CDR3 is TGTGCCAGCAGTGAACGGGCAGGGGGAAACACCGGGGAGCTGTTTTTT. Translation: CASSERAGGNTGELFF.

This clone appeared a few times. This chain links TRBV25-1 with TRBJ2-2; TRBD1 matches at 10 bases. V lost 1 base and J lost 5; bases outside the gene matches: 1. Germline V gene lookup returns CDR1 MGHDK and CDR2 SYGVNS. The CDR3 sequence is 15 residues long. The CDR3 is CASSEWGQGTGELFF. The DNA of the CDR3 is TGTGCCAGCAGTGAATGGGGACAGGGGACCGGGGAGCTGTTTTTT. Full variable domain (outside the CDR3, taken from reference TRBV25-1 and TRBJ2-2): EADIYQTPRYLVIGTGKKITLECSQTMGHDKMYWYQQDPGMELHLIHYSYGVNSTEKGDLSSESTVSRIRTEHFPLTLESARPSHTSQYLCASSEWGQGTGELFFGEGSRLTVL.

This clone was seen only a few times. V usage is TRBV5-1 and J usage is TRBJ2-7, with 7 bases fitting TRBD1. The ends lost 4 bases at V and 3 bases at J; junction bases unmatched: 10. The CDR3 covers 15 residues. The germline V gene encodes CDR1 SGHRS and CDR2 YFSETQ. The CDR3 sequence: CASSPRDSTLYEQYF. The CDR3 DNA sequence: TGCGCCAGCAGCCCCAGGGACAGTACGCTCTACGAGCAGTACTTC.

This clone showed up just a few times. The rearrangement uses TRBV28 and TRBJ2-3; 9 bases align to TRBD1. The germline V gene encodes CDR1 MDHEN and CDR2 SYDVKM. Unmatched junction bases numbered 5, after V lost 2 bases and J lost 2 bases. The CDR3 is 16 amino acids. This chain's CDR3 is CASSLPGTGYTDTQYF. The CDR3 bases are TGTGCCAGCAGTTTACCCGGGACAGGGTACACAGATACGCAGTATTTT.

The rearrangement joins TRBV10-1 to TRBJ2-5; 9 nucleotides match TRBD1. The CDR3 consists of 18 residues. The junction had 21 bases not matched to a gene; V was cut back by 8 bases and J by 5 bases. Germline V gives CDR1 WNHNN, CDR2 SYGVQD (reference sequence). CDR3 sequence reads: CASEGRDRDRRGGETQYF. The CDR3 DNA reads TGCGCCAGCGAGGGACGGGACAGGGACCGGCGTGGTGGGGAGACCCAGTACTTC.

This chain links TRBV25-1 with TRBJ1-2, with D hard to call. Trimming left V 0 bases short and J 4 bases short, with 15 bases between. Germline-derived CDR1 and CDR2 are MGHDK and SYGVNS. This CDR3 is 16 amino acids long. In nucleotides, the CDR3 is TGTGCCAGCAGTGAATATAACCTTGGGCAGACCTATGGCTACACCTTC. Its protein product is CASSEYNLGQTYGYTF.

The chain recombines TRBV9 with TRBJ2-7; D is perhaps TRBD2 (5 bases). The germline V and J ends were trimmed by 3 bases and 4 bases, with 14 bases remaining between them. CDR3 length equals 14 residues. Germline-derived CDR1 and CDR2 are SGDLS and YYNGEE. The CDR3 reads CASSASPEVYEQYF. CDR3 sequence (DNA): TGTGCCAGCAGCGCCAGCCCGGAGGTGTACGAGCAGTACTTC.

The chain recombines TRBV15 with TRBJ2-1; 11 bases line up with TRBD1. CDR1 and CDR2 from the germline V gene are LNHNV and YYDKDF (reference sequence). The CDR3 is 15 residues long. The junction had 5 bases not matched to a gene; V was cut back by 1 base and J by 9 bases. The CDR3 region is CATSRGDRGLREQFF. Written as DNA, the CDR3 is TGTGCCACCAGCAGAGGGGACAGGGGGTTGCGTGAGCAGTTCTTC.

This clone turned up a few times. The chain uses TRBV19 and TRBJ1-5; 7 bases agree with TRBD1. The CDR3 covers 16 residues. Germline V gives CDR1 LNHDA, CDR2 SQIVND (reference sequence). Germline trimming cut 7 bases from V and 6 bases from J; bases unmatched to any gene: 15. The CDR3 is CASTPGPTGLPQPQHF. The DNA of the CDR3 is TGTGCCAGTACCCCTGGCCCGACAGGGTTGCCTCAGCCCCAGCATTTT.

J is TRBJ2-2 and V is TRBV11-2, with D tentatively TRBD1 (6 bases). CDR1 and CDR2 from the germline V gene are SGHAT and FQNNGV. V lost 8 bases and J lost 8, with 15 bases in between. The CDR3 loop spans 13 amino acids. CDR3 loop: CASQGSRSGELFF. CDR3 in DNA: TGTGCCAGCCAGGGGAGCAGATCAGGGGAGCTGTTTTTT.

This clone was found a few times. The chain is built from TRBV6-1 and TRBJ2-7; 12 nucleotides agree with TRBD2. The CDR3 is 17 residues long. CDR1 is MNHNS, CDR2 SASEGT, per germline. With 2 bases clipped from V and 2 bases from J, the junction kept 7 bases outside the gene matches. The CDR3 is CASSETPRLAGAYEQYF. The CDR3 DNA is TGTGCCAGCAGTGAAACTCCTCGACTAGCGGGGGCCTACGAGCAGTACTTC.

This chain connects TRBV15 to TRBJ2-3; the match to TRBD2 covers 11 bases. CDR1 and CDR2 from the germline V gene are LNHNV and YYDKDF (reference sequence). CDR3 length: 16 residues. The V and J ends lost 3 bases and 4 bases, in that order; junction bases with no gene match: 6. CDR3 amino acids: CATSRITSGGADTQYF. The CDR3, as DNA: TGTGCCACCAGCAGGATAACTAGCGGGGGTGCAGATACGCAGTATTTT.

This chain joins TRBV4-3 and TRBJ1-4; TRBD1 matches at 7 bases. This CDR3 comprises 15 residues. J gave up 7 bases and V 0 bases, and 5 bases lay outside the gene matches. Germline lookup yields CDR1 LGHNA and CDR2 YSLEER. CDR3 region: CASSQETGFFEKLFF. The CDR3 DNA follows: TGCGCCAGCAGCCAAGAGACAGGGTTTTTTGAAAAACTGTTTTTT.

The chain recombines TRBV27 with TRBJ2-5; 8 bases line up with TRBD1. V gave up 2 bases and J gave up 4 bases; unmatched junction bases: 6. The CDR3 has 15 residues. Germline CDR1 is MNHEY and CDR2 is SMNVEV (reference sequence). The CDR3 sequence: CASSLTGRGRETQYF. CDR3 in DNA: TGTGCCAGCAGTTTAACGGGCAGGGGGCGAGAGACCCAGTACTTC.

The chain couples TRBV2 to TRBJ2-3, with 9 bases matching TRBD2. Trimming at V came to 3 bases and at J to 2 bases, leaving 6 bases not matched to a gene. CDR3 length: 16 amino acids. Per germline, CDR1 SNHLY and CDR2 FYNNEI. CDR3 region: CASSEGAGGFTDTQYF. CDR3 coding DNA: TGTGCCAGCAGTGAGGGTGCGGGAGGGTTCACAGATACGCAGTATTTT.

The chain is built from TRBV5-1 and TRBJ2-3; 12 bases map to TRBD1. Germline V gene data show CDR1 as SGHRS and CDR2 as YFSETQ. This CDR3 has 18 amino acids. The J segment lost 1 base and the V segment lost 0 bases, leaving 6 bases of the junction unmatched. CDR3 DNA sequence: TGCGCCAGCAGCTTGGTTGGGACAGGGGGCGCGGGCACAGATACGCAGTATTTT. This gives the protein CASSLVGTGGAGTDTQYF. The full variable domain, completed using reference TRBV5-1 and TRBJ2-3, is KAGVTQTPRYLIKTRGQQVTLSCSPISGHRSVSWYQQTPGQGLQFLFEYFSETQRNKGNFPGRFSGRQFSNSRSEMNVSTLELGDSALYLCASSLVGTGGAGTDTQYFGPGTRLTVL.

The rearrangement links TRBV18 to TRBJ2-3; 7 nucleotides align to TRBD1. CDR1 and CDR2 (germline): KGHSH, LQKENI. V gave up 3 bases and J gave up 5 bases; unmatched junction bases: 11. The CDR3 has 16 amino acids. The CDR3 DNA reads TGTGCCAGCTCACCCACAGGCCGGACAGGACTAGATACGCAGTATTTT. Translation: CASSPTGRTGLDTQYF.

The V gene is TRBV5-4, the J gene TRBJ2-1; D unresolved. Germline CDR1 SGHNT, CDR2 YYREEE (reference sequence). The ends were cut back, 3 bases at V and 0 bases at J, with 13 bases in the middle. The CDR3 runs 16 residues. CDR3 nucleotide sequence: TGTGCCAGCAGCTCCCAAGCGCAGAGCTCCTACAATGAGCAGTTCTTC. Translating it yields CASSSQAQSSYNEQFF.

The sample holds a few counts of this clone. J is TRBJ2-7 and V is TRBV5-5; TRBD2 matches at 10 bases. The V gene end was trimmed by 3 bases and the J gene end by 7 bases; junction bases not matched to a gene: 10. The CDR3 totals 15 residues. CDR1 and CDR2 from the germline V gene are SGHKS and YYEKEE (reference sequence). Here the CDR3 DNA reads TGTGCCAGCAGCTCGGTGGCTAGCGGGAGCTGGGAGCAGTACTTC. Its translation: CASSSVASGSWEQYF.

The chain is built from TRBV10-3 and TRBJ2-7; 7 bases are a match to TRBD1. The junction had 0 bases not matched to a gene; V was cut back by 6 bases and J by 1 base. CDR3 length equals 12 residues. The germline V gene encodes CDR1 ENHRY and CDR2 SYGVKD. CDR3 coding DNA: TGTGCCATCAGACAGGGGTCCTACGAGCAGTACTTC. Residues: CAIRQGSYEQYF.

This chain joins TRBV11-3 and TRBJ2-3; TRBD1 matches 7 bases. The V and J ends lost 3 bases and 5 bases, in that order; junction bases with no gene match: 5. Germline CDR1 and CDR2: SGHNT and YENEEA. The CDR3 covers 14 residues. DNA of the CDR3: TGTGCCAGCAGCTTCGCTTACAGGGGAGATACGCAGTATTTT. It codes for CASSFAYRGDTQYF.

The J gene is TRBJ2-1, the V gene TRBV5-6; D remains unclear. The CDR3 runs 13 residues. V was shortened by 3 bases and J by 6 bases, with 10 bases between the two germline ends. Germline CDR1 is SGHDT and CDR2 is YYEEEE. CDR3 bases: TGTGCCAGCAGCTCCCTTATGTCCAATGAGCAGTTCTTC. Encoded protein: CASSSLMSNEQFF.

A few counts support this clone. The CDR3 bases are TGCGCCAGCAGCTTACTAGCGGGACCCTTATACAATGAGCAGTTCTTC. Protein: CASSLLAGPLYNEQFF. The rearrangement links TRBV5-1 to TRBJ2-1; TRBD2 aligns across 10 bases. J gave up 4 bases and V 2 bases, and 6 bases lay outside the gene matches. This CDR3 has 16 residues. Germline assignment: CDR1 SGHRS and CDR2 YFSETQ. The whole variable domain, remainder taken from reference TRBV5-1 and TRBJ2-1, is KAGVTQTPRYLIKTRGQQVTLSCSPISGHRSVSWYQQTPGQGLQFLFEYFSETQRNKGNFPGRFSGRQFSNSRSEMNVSTLELGDSALYLCASSLLAGPLYNEQFFGPGTRLTVL.

The chain links TRBV10-3 to TRBJ2-5; D remains unclear. Germline V CDR1 and CDR2: ENHRY, SYGVKD. V dropped 0 bases and J dropped 5 bases, with 10 bases sitting between them. The CDR3 contains 14 residues. CDR3 coding DNA: TGTGCCATCAGTGAGTCACCCGGGTACGAGACCCAGTACTTC. Amino acids: CAISESPGYETQYF.

This chain uses TRBV10-3 with TRBJ2-5, with 7 positions matching TRBD1. After removal of 6 bases from V and 2 bases from J, the junction contained 6 bases not matched to a gene. The CDR3 contains 14 residues. Per the germline V gene, CDR1 is ENHRY and CDR2 is SYGVKD. CDR3 sequence: CAISAGTDQETQYF. In DNA form, the CDR3 reads TGTGCCATCAGCGCTGGGACAGATCAAGAGACCCAGTACTTC.

This clone was observed a handful of times. The chain uses TRBV4-1 and TRBJ2-1; 12 positions match TRBD2. V was pared by 8 bases and J by 0 bases, with 5 bases of the junction left unmatched. The germline gives CDR1 MGHRA, CDR2 YSYEKL. This CDR3 is built from 16 residues. The CDR3 nucleotides read TGCGCCAGCGGGCTAGCGGGGGGGAGCTCCTACAATGAGCAGTTCTTC. Translating it yields CASGLAGGSSYNEQFF.